This T cell receptor beta chain emerged from a study of cytomegalovirus exposure and HLA in healthy donors. PCR was performed using 60 Vbeta and 13 Jbeta primers. Sequencing used immunoSEQ multiplex PCR; TCRdb keeps in-frame clones, though not all of them. Among roughly 100,000 clones listed, 74% were seen once. Trimming stripped 1 base from V and 1 base from J, with 12 bases between. Germline-derived CDR1 and CDR2 are SGHNT and YYREEE (reference sequence). The CDR3 has 16 amino acids. The receptor was derived from a man in his forties or fifties in good health and CMV-seropositive. Sequencing used PBMCs. The chain recombines TRBV5-4 with TRBJ2-1; no firm D call. The CDR3 spells CASSLSTQISYNEQFF. The CDR3 bases are TGTGCCAGCAGCTTGAGTACCCAGATTTCCTACAATGAGCAGTTCTTC.